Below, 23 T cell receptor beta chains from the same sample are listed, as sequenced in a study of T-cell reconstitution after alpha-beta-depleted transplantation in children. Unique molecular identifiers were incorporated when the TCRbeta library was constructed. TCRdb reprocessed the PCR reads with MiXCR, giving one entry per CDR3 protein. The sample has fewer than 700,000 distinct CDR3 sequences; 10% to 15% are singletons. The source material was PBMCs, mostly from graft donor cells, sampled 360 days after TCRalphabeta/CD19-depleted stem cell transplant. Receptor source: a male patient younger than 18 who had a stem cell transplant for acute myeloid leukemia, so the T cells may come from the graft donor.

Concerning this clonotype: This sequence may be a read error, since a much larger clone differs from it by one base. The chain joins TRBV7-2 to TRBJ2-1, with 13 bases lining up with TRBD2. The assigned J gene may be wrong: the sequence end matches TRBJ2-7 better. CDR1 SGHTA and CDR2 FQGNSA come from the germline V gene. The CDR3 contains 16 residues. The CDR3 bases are TGTGCCAGCAGCAGATCAGGGACTAGCGGGGACAATGAGCAGTACTTC. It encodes CASSRSGTSGDNEQYF.

The CDR3 here is CASSIVRGPHAEQYF. The CDR3 coding sequence is TGTGCCAGTAGTATTGTGAGGGGCCCGCATGCCGAGCAGTACTTC. V and J are TRBV19 and TRBJ2-7; D may match TRBD1 or TRBD2 (5 bases each). This CDR3 has 15 residues. The V and J ends lost 3 bases and 6 bases respectively, with 18 bases between them. From germline, CDR1 is LNHDA and CDR2 SQIVND (reference sequence). Complete variable domain (other parts from reference TRBV19 and TRBJ2-7): DGGITQSPKYLFRKEGQNVTLSCEQNLNHDAMYWYRQDPGQGLRLIYYSQIVNDFQKGDIAEGYSVSREKKESFPLTVTSAQKNPTAFYLCASSIVRGPHAEQYFGPGTRLTVT.

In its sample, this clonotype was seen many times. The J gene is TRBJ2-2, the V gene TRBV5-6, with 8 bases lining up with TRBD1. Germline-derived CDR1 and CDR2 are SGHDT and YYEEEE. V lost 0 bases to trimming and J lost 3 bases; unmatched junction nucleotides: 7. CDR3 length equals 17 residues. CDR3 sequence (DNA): TGTGCCAGCAGCTTGGGCCCAGGGGGCATTTACACCGGGGAGCTGTTTTTT. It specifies CASSLGPGGIYTGELFF.

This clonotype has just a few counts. The CDR3 bases are TGCGCCAGCAGCCAAGATCTGGGACCCCTAGCCAAAAACATTCAGTACTTC. As protein: CASSQDLGPLAKNIQYF. This chain joins TRBV4-1 and TRBJ2-4; perhaps D is TRBD1 or TRBD2 (5 bases each). Germline CDR1 is MGHRA and CDR2 is YSYEKL. The CDR3 has 17 residues. The V gene lost 0 bases and the J gene lost 0 bases, with 12 bases spanning the gap.

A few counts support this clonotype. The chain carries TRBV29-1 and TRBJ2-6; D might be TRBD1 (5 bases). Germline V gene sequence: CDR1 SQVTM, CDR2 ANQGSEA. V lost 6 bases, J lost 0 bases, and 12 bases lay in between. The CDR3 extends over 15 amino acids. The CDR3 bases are TGCAGCGTGGCAGGGTTGAGCTCTGGGGCCAACGTCCTGACTTTC. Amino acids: CSVAGLSSGANVLTF.

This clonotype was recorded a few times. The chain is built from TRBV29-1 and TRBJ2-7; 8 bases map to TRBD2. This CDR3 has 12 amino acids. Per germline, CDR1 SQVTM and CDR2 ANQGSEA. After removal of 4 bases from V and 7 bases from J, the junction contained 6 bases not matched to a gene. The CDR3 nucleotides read TGCAGCGTTGCGAGCCCTAGCGGGGAGCAGTACTTC. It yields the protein CSVASPSGEQYF.

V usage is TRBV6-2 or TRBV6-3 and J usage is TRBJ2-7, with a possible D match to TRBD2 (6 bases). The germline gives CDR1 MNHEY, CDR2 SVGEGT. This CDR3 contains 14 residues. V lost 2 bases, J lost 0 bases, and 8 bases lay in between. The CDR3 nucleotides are TGTGCCAGCAGTTACGGCGGGGCCTCCTACGAGCAGTACTTC. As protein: CASSYGGASYEQYF.

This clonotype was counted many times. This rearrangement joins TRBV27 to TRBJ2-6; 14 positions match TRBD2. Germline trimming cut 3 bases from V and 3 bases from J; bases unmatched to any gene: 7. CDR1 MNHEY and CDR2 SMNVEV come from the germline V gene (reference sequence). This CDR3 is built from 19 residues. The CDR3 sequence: CASSFWGLAGASGANVLTF. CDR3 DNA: TGTGCCAGCAGTTTTTGGGGACTAGCGGGAGCTAGTGGGGCCAACGTCCTGACTTTC.

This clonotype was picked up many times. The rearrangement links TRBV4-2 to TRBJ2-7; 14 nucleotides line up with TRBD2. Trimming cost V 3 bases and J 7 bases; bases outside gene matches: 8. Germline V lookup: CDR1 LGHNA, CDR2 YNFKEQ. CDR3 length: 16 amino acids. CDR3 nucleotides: TGTGCCAGCAGCCAGGGACTAGCGGGAGTATTGTGGGAGCAGTACTTC. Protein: CASSQGLAGVLWEQYF.

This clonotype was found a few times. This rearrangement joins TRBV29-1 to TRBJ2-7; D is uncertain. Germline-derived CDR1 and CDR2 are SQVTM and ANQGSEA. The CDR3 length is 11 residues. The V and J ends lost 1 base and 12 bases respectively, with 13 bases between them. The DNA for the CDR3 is TGCAGCGTTGAAGCCGGCAGACACCCGTACTTC. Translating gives CSVEAGRHPYF.

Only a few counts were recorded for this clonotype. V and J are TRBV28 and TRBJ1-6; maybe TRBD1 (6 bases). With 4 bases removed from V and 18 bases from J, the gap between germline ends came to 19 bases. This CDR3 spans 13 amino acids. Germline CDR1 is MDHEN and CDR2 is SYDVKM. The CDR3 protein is CASSSGGRPFPHF. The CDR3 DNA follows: TGTGCCAGCAGTTCTGGGGGGCGCCCTTTTCCCCACTTT.

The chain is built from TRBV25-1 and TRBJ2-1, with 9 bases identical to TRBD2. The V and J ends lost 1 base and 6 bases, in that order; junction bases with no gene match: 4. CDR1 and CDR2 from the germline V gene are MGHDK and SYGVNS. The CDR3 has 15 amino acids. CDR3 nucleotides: TGTGCCAGCAGTGAATGGGCTAGCGGGGCCAATGAGCAGTTCTTC. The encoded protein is CASSEWASGANEQFF.

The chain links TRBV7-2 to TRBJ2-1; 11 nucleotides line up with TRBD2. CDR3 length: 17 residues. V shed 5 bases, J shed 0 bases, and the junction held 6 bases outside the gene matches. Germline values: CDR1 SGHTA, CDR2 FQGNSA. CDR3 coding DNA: TGTGCCAGCAGCAGACTAGCGGGACCTAGCTCCTACAATGAGCAGTTCTTC. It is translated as CASSRLAGPSSYNEQFF.

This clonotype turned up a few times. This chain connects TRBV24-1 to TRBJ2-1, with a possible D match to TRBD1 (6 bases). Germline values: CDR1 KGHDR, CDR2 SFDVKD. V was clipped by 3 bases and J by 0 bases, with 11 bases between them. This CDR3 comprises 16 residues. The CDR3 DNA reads TGTGCCACCAGTGATCGACAGGCCAGCTCCTACAATGAGCAGTTCTTC. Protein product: CATSDRQASSYNEQFF.

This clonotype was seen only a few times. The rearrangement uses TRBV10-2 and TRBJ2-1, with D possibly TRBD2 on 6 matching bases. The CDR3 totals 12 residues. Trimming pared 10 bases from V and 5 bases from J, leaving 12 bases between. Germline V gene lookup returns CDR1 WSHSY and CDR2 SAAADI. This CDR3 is CATRDLNNEQFF. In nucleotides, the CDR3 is TGCGCCACCCGGGACTTGAACAATGAGCAGTTCTTC.

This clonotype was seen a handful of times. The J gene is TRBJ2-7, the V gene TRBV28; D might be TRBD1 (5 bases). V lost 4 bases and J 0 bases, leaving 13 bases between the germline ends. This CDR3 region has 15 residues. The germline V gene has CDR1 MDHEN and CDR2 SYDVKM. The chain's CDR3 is CASSSPAGPSYEQYF. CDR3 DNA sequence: TGTGCCAGCAGTTCTCCGGCAGGGCCCTCCTACGAGCAGTACTTC.

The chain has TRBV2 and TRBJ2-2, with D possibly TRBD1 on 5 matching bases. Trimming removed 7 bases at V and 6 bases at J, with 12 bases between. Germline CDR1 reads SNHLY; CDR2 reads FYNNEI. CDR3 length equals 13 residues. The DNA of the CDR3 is TGTGCCAGCATTGGGGCTAGGCCCGGGGAGCTGTTTTTT. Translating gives CASIGARPGELFF.

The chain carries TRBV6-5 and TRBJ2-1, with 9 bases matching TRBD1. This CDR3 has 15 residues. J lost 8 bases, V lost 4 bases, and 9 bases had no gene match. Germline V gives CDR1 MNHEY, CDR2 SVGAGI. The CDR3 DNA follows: TGTGCCAGCAGTTTCCCCGGGACAGGGCGGGATGAGCAGTTCTTC. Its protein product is CASSFPGTGRDEQFF.

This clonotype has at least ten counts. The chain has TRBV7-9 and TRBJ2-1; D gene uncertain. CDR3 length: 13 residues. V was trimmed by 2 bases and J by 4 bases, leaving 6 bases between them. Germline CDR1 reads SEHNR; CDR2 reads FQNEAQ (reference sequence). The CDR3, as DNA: TGTGCCAGCAGCTTAACAGAATACAATGAGCAGTTCTTC. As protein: CASSLTEYNEQFF.

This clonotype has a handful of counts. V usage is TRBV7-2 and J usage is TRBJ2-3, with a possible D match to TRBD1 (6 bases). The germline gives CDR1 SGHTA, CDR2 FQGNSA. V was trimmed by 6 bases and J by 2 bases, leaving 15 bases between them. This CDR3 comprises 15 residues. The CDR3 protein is CASRPSRQATDTQYF. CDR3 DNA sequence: TGTGCCAGCAGGCCGTCGAGACAGGCCACAGATACGCAGTATTTT.

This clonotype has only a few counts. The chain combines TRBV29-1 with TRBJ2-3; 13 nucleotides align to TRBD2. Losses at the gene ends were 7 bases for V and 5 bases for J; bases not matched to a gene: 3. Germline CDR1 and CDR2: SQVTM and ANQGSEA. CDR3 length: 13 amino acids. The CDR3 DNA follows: TGCAGCGGCTGGACTAGCGGGGGAGATACGCAGTATTTT. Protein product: CSGWTSGGDTQYF.

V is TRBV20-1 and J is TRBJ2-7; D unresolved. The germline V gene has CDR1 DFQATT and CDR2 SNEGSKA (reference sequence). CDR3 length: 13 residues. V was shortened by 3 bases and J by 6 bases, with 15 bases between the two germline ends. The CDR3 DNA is TGCAGTGCTAGCGGCACCCAAACGGGCGAGCAGTACTTC. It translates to CSASGTQTGEQYF.

The CDR3 sequence: CASRPNPGGGSGELFF. The CDR3 DNA reads as TGTGCCAGCAGGCCTAATCCAGGGGGCGGAAGCGGGGAGCTGTTTTTT. The V gene is TRBV7-9, the J gene TRBJ2-2; TRBD1 matches at 8 bases. The V and J ends lost 6 bases and 7 bases, in that order; junction bases with no gene match: 13. The germline gives CDR1 SEHNR, CDR2 FQNEAQ (reference sequence). CDR3 size: 16 residues.